This record concerns one TCR beta chain sequence. Its antigen is still unknown. This record comes from a study of blood T cells in healthy people across ages. Points from the study as a whole: Donor CMV infection status was unknown, possibly confounding age-related changes in expanded clonotypes.

Sample-barcoded 5' priming and a J-beta primer mix drove a second PCR of about 6 to 12 cycles. TCRdb re-derived calls from the 5' RACE reads in MiXCR, one entry per CDR3 protein. The data hold roughly 800,000 distinct CDR3 sequences, with 20% to 30% observed a single time. These data also formed part of another study, on T cells of mothers and their children. That source reports: Over 8.5 million TCR beta CDR3 reads were obtained from each mother, and approximately 2.7 million from each child.

The sequence was obtained from a boy aged 10-17 years in good health. Sequencing used blood.

The CDR3 DNA follows: TGTGCCAGCAGCTTAGAGGTCAGGGGGCAAGAGACCCAGTACTTC. Its translation is CASSLEVRGQETQYF. The V call is TRBV7-9, the J call TRBJ2-5, with TRBD1 identical over 7 bases. The length of the CDR3 is 15 residues. Germline values: CDR1 SEHNR, CDR2 FQNEAQ (reference sequence). V dropped 1 base and J dropped 2; count of bases not matched to a gene: 4. Filled out from reference TRBV7-9 and TRBJ2-5, the complete variable domain reads DTGVSQNPRHKITKRGQNVTFRCDPISEHNRLYWYRQTLGQGPEFLTYFQNEAQLEKSRLLSDRFSAERPKGSFSTLEIQRTEQGDSAMYLCASSLEVRGQETQYFGPGTRLLVL.